The 14 T cell receptor beta chains presented below share a single source sample, sequenced in a study of shared clonotypes between healthy human individuals. Using immunoSEQ multiplex PCR, the repertoire was profiled, and TCRdb retains in-frame clones only, with some absent. This table has 2 million to 2.5 million clones, about 90% appearing once. The sample taken for sequencing was naive CD4+ T cells from PBMCs. Stated subset: CD45RA+ positively selected. The receptors originated from a man aged 18 to 29 in good health. Some clones in this sample may be carry-over from other donors' samples.

The chain is built from TRBV6-1 and TRBJ1-5; D may be TRBD1 (5 bases). Germline CDR1 and CDR2: MNHNS and SASEGT. This CDR3 has 12 amino acids. Trimming removed 7 bases from V and 4 bases from J, with 8 bases in between. The chain's CDR3 is CASTRGNQPQHF. The CDR3 bases are TGTGCCAGCACCCGGGGGAATCAGCCCCAGCATTTT.

The V call is TRBV6-1, the J call TRBJ2-6, with D unclear. The CDR3 extends over 15 amino acids. V shed 7 bases and J shed 0 bases, with 10 bases lying between them. CDR1 is MNHNS and CDR2 is SASEGT in the germline V gene. The CDR3 loop is CASTDRLSGANVLTF. The CDR3 region has the DNA TGTGCCAGCACCGACCGGCTCTCTGGGGCCAACGTCCTGACTTTC.

The J gene is TRBJ2-2, the V gene TRBV25-1; D perhaps matches TRBD1 (6 bases). The CDR3 length is 16 residues. The germline V gene encodes CDR1 MGHDK and CDR2 SYGVNS. V gave up 2 bases and J gave up 1 base, with 11 bases separating them. Here the CDR3 reads CASSEGGGLNTGELFF. Written as DNA, the CDR3 is TGTGCCAGCAGTGAAGGGGGCGGATTGAACACCGGGGAGCTGTTTTTT.

V and J are TRBV2 and TRBJ2-7; no clear D gene. The CDR3 sequence is 14 residues long. The V end was cut by 6 bases, the J end by 0 bases, with 12 bases between. CDR1 and CDR2 (germline): SNHLY, FYNNEI. The CDR3 nucleotides are TGTGCCAGCAGAACCTTAGAAAGCTCCTACGAGCAGTACTTC. Translating gives CASRTLESSYEQYF.

The chain recombines TRBV11-3 with TRBJ2-5, with a possible D match to TRBD1 (7 bases). The CDR3 spans 16 residues. The germline gives CDR1 SGHNT, CDR2 YENEEA. V lost 5 bases to trimming and J lost 5 bases, with 21 bases between them. The CDR3 protein is CASSNQGGSRRETQYF. DNA of the CDR3: TGTGCCAGCAGCAACCAGGGGGGTTCTCGACGGGAGACCCAGTACTTC.

This clone was seen once. V and J are TRBV7-8 and TRBJ2-5; 11 bases fit TRBD2. Germline V CDR1 and CDR2: SGHVS, FQNEAQ. This CDR3 has 16 amino acids. V was pared by 1 base and J by 5 bases, with 6 bases of the junction left unmatched. CDR3 nucleotides: TGTGCCAGCAGCTTAGGTACTAGCGGGAGTGCGGAGACCCAGTACTTC. Amino acids: CASSLGTSGSAETQYF.

As concerns this clone: The same CDR3 also results from other DNA sequences found in this sample. The V gene is TRBV5-4, the J gene TRBJ1-2; D perhaps matches TRBD1 (6 bases). The V end was cut by 0 bases, the J end by 5 bases, with 11 bases between. The CDR3 totals 14 residues. Germline loops: CDR1 SGHNT, CDR2 YYREEE (reference sequence). The CDR3 DNA is TGTGCCAGCAGCTTGGCGGGGGGCAGGTATGGCTACACCTTC. It is translated as CASSLAGGRYGYTF.

The chain has TRBV15 and TRBJ2-7; TRBD1 might be the D (6 bases). CDR1 is LNHNV and CDR2 is YYDKDF in the germline V gene (reference sequence). There are 20 residues in the CDR3. The V and J ends lost 1 base and 3 bases respectively, with 28 bases between them. CDR3 sequence (DNA): TGTGCCACCAGCAGAGTTAGCGCTCGGGGCTCGGGACAAGGTGTCTACGAGCAGTACTTC. Protein: CATSRVSARGSGQGVYEQYF.

The chain carries TRBV7-8 and TRBJ2-4, with D tentatively TRBD2 (5 bases). The CDR3 consists of 18 residues. Germline V gene data show CDR1 as SGHVS and CDR2 as FQNEAQ. The V end was cut by 1 base, the J end by 0 bases, with 16 bases between. The CDR3 region has the DNA TGTGCCAGCAGCTTAGGAGGGTGGCCAAATCTAGCCAAAAACATTCAGTACTTC. Amino acids: CASSLGGWPNLAKNIQYF.

A remark on this clone: Other DNA sequences from this sample encode an identical CDR3 as well. J is TRBJ1-4 and V is TRBV7-9; D call uncertain. Per the germline V gene, CDR1 is SEHNR and CDR2 is FQNEAQ (reference sequence). The CDR3 loop spans 14 amino acids. With 3 bases removed from V and 0 bases from J, the gap between germline ends came to 5 bases. The CDR3, as DNA: TGTGCCAGCAGCTTGCGGGCAACTAATGAAAAACTGTTTTTT. This sequence encodes CASSLRATNEKLFF.

The chain links TRBV19 to TRBJ1-2, with TRBD1 matching 10 bases. The CDR3 contains 15 residues. Losses at the gene ends were 4 bases for V and 2 bases for J; bases not matched to a gene: 4. Germline V lookup: CDR1 LNHDA, CDR2 SQIVND (reference sequence). The CDR3 region is CASSTGTGVNYGYTF. The CDR3 bases are TGTGCCAGTAGTACCGGGACAGGGGTAAACTATGGCTACACCTTC.

The gene calls are TRBV6-8 and TRBJ1-5; D uncertain. V was shortened by 2 bases and J by 4 bases, with 6 bases between the two germline ends. Germline assignment: CDR1 MNHGY and CDR2 SAAAGT. CDR3 length equals 13 residues. CDR3: CASSYLQNQPQHF. CDR3 sequence (DNA): TGTGCCAGCAGTTACCTACAGAATCAGCCCCAGCATTTT.

The chain joins TRBV5-4 to TRBJ2-5, with D hard to call. Looked up from germline, CDR1 is SGHNT and CDR2 is YYREEE (reference sequence). V gave up 4 bases and J gave up 5 bases, with 9 bases separating them. This CDR3 is 12 amino acids long. The CDR3 protein is CASSRASETQYF. As DNA, the CDR3 is TGTGCCAGCAGCCGGGCGTCGGAGACCCAGTACTTC.

Concerning this clone itself: Other DNA sequences in the same sample also yield this CDR3. The chain has TRBV9 and TRBJ2-1; D is unclear. V was trimmed by 0 bases and J by 8 bases, leaving 12 bases between them. Germline CDR1 is SGDLS and CDR2 is YYNGEE. CDR3 length: 14 residues. DNA for the CDR3: TGTGCCAGCAGCGTAGGCCCTTTAAGAGATGAGCAGTTCTTC. Its translation is CASSVGPLRDEQFF.